Below are 10 T cell receptor beta chains sequenced from a single sample in a study of cytomegalovirus exposure and HLA in healthy donors. Primers: 60 Vbeta forward and 13 Jbeta reverse. Profiled with immunoSEQ multiplex PCR; TCRdb holds only in-frame clones, not every one. The repertoire has some 90,000 clones, under 85% of them found once; the top ten carry about 14%. The specimen sequenced was PBMCs. Receptor source: a woman in her 70s in good health and CMV-seropositive.

With regard to this clone: At one end, the junction sequence differs from germline, possibly due to a read error. The genes are TRBV28 and TRBJ2-4, with D perhaps TRBD2 (5 bases). The length of the CDR3 is 18 residues. The germline CDR1 and CDR2 sequences are MDHEN and SYDVKM. CDR3 sequence reads: CASSESGFGVAAKNIRYF. The CDR3 DNA sequence: TGTGCCAGCTCTGAGTCCGGTTTCGGGGTGGCGGCCAAAAACATTCGGTACTTC. Complete variable domain (other parts from reference TRBV28 and TRBJ2-4): DVKVTQSSRYLVKRTGEKVFLECVQDMDHENMFWYRQDPGLGLRLIYFSYDVKMKEKGDIPEGYSVSREKKERFSLILESASTNQTSMYLCASSESGFGVAAKNIRYFGAGTRLSVL.

This clone occurred a few times. The chain is built from TRBV9 and TRBJ2-3, with 11 nucleotides matching TRBD2. CDR1 and CDR2 (germline): SGDLS, YYNGEE. V lost 0 bases and J lost 3; bases outside the gene matches: 3. CDR3 length: 16 amino acids. In DNA form, the CDR3 reads TGTGCCAGCAGCGTAGTAGCGGGGGGGTGGACAGATACGCAGTATTTT. It translates to CASSVVAGGWTDTQYF.

The CDR3 loop is CASRESNSPLHF. In DNA form, the CDR3 reads TGTGCCAGCAGAGAGAGTAATTCACCCCTCCACTTT. V is TRBV28 and J is TRBJ1-6; D uncertain. The CDR3 runs 12 residues. Trimming removed 6 bases at V and 6 bases at J, with 6 bases between. Per germline, CDR1 MDHEN and CDR2 SYDVKM.

The chain is built from TRBV13 and TRBJ2-1, with 7 bases lining up with TRBD2. Trimming took 0 bases from V and 7 from J; bases not matched to a gene: 3. This CDR3 has 14 residues. Germline V gene lookup returns CDR1 PRHDT and CDR2 FYEKMQ (reference sequence). The CDR3 bases are TGTGCCAGCAGCTTAGGGGGCGGGAGTAATGAGCAGTTCTTC. It is translated as CASSLGGGSNEQFF.

V and J are TRBV18 and TRBJ2-1, with 11 bases that match TRBD2. V lost 2 bases to trimming and J lost 2 bases; unmatched junction nucleotides: 2. CDR3 length equals 16 residues. Germline lookup yields CDR1 KGHSH and CDR2 LQKENI. CDR3 sequence: CASSPTSGRTYNEQFF. The CDR3 nucleotides are TGTGCCAGCTCACCAACTAGCGGGAGAACCTACAATGAGCAGTTCTTC.

This clone has more than one count but fewer than ten. The DNA of the CDR3 is TGTGCCAGCAGACGACAGGGGGGACAGCCCCAGCATTTT. This encodes CASRRQGGQPQHF. V is TRBV6-5 and J is TRBJ1-5; 9 positions agree with TRBD1. CDR3 size: 13 residues. Germline V gene lookup returns CDR1 MNHEY and CDR2 SVGAGI. The V gene end was trimmed by 6 bases and the J gene end by 7 bases; junction bases not matched to a gene: 4.

The rearrangement links TRBV19 to TRBJ1-2; no definite D call. V was shortened by 1 base and J by 6 bases, with 9 bases between the two germline ends. This CDR3 is 13 amino acids long. Germline CDR1 LNHDA, CDR2 SQIVND (reference sequence). In DNA, the CDR3 is TGTGCCAGTAGTATAGCGGTGATCCATGGCTACACCTTC. This encodes CASSIAVIHGYTF.

The rearrangement uses TRBV6-5 and TRBJ2-7; weak D call: TRBD1 (5 bases). V was clipped by 0 bases and J by 1 base, with 13 bases between them. The CDR3 length is 16 residues. Germline V gives CDR1 MNHEY, CDR2 SVGAGI. CDR3 DNA sequence: TGTGCCAGCAGTTACTCGGTGGTCAGGGTTTCCTACGAGCAGTACTTC. Translation: CASSYSVVRVSYEQYF.

The chain links TRBV6-1 to TRBJ2-7, with 9 bases that match TRBD1. CDR1 MNHNS and CDR2 SASEGT come from the germline V gene. Unmatched junction bases numbered 9, after V lost 6 bases and J lost 3 bases. CDR3 length: 15 amino acids. The CDR3 here is CASSAGTGRFYEQYF. CDR3 nucleotides: TGTGCCAGCAGCGCAGGGACAGGGAGGTTCTACGAGCAGTACTTC.

V usage is TRBV27 and J usage is TRBJ1-1; no clear D gene. This CDR3 comprises 15 residues. Germline V CDR1 and CDR2: MNHEY, SMNVEV (reference sequence). The ends were cut back, 4 bases at V and 0 bases at J, with 12 bases in the middle. The CDR3 spells CASSSPGAMNTEAFF. CDR3 nucleotide sequence: TGTGCCAGCAGTTCACCGGGAGCTATGAACACTGAAGCTTTCTTT.